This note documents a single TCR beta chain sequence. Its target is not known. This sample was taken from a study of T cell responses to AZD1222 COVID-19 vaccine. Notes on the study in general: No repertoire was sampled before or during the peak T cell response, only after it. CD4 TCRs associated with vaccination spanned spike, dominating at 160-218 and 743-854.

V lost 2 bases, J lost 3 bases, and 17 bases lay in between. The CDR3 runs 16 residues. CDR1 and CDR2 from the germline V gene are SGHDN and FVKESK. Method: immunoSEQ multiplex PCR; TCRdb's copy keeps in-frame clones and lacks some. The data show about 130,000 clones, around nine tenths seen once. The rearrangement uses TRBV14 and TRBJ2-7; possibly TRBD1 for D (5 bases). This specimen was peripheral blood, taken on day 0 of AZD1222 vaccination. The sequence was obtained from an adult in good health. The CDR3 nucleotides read TGTGCCAGCAGCCAAATGGGCTTGACAGCTTACTACGAGCAGTACTTC. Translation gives CASSQMGLTAYYEQYF.